The sequence of this TCR beta chain was determined in a study of T cell responses to AZD1222 COVID-19 vaccine (dated by TCRdb to about 2021). About the study as a whole: A total of 230 to 250 trial participants underwent TCR sequencing, of whom about 200 had received two doses of AZD1222 and about 25 had received two doses of the MenACWY control vaccine. Trial participants were enrolled by age into subgroups of 18-55, 56-69 and 70-plus years, and around 140, 26 and 57 TCR-sequenced participants, respectively, were included in these subgroups. The paper as a whole reports these results and caveats: Conclusions about previously exposed vaccinees are limited because only five or six AZD1222 recipients were SARS-CoV-2 seropositive at baseline. After two AZD1222 doses, spike-specific TCR breadth and depth were significantly higher than at day 0 and than in MenACWY recipients. Participants were mostly white British, with more females than males. The authors suggested clonal diversity may have been underestimated. The 56-69-year group was small, and its depth increase did not reach significance, likely because of low power. No day 14 peak-response samples were available, so repertoires were characterized only after the peak T cell response. Nearly half of unique spike-specific TCRs reportedly recognized epitopes outside regions mutated in the B.1.351 and B.1.1.7 variants. Vaccine-associated CD4 TCRs spanned the whole spike protein, with dominant responses in regions 160-218 and 743-854.

The CDR3 runs 14 residues from the cysteine to the phenylalanine. The read is trimmed to its CDR3 DNA, 42 bases read in frame from base 1. Sequences LGHDT (CDR1) and YNNKEL (CDR2) are obtained from the germline V gene (reference sequence). V loses 1 base of germline sequence and J loses 6 bases, and the interval between the two ends is 12 bases. The CDR3 regions of human TCRbeta chains were analyzed by immunosequencing. Per the source publication's procedure: Repertoire TCRs were matched against a reference library of SARS-CoV-2-specific TCRs generated with the MIRA antigen-specificity platform. Breadth was defined as the fraction of unique TCRs that were SARS-CoV-2-associated, and depth was defined as the fraction of total T cells that were SARS-CoV-2-associated. Each spike-specific TCR was assigned to its reactive spike region and to a CD4 or CD8 class using the MIRA data. Log10-transformed breadth and depth values were compared by one-way ANOVA with Sidak's multiple comparisons tests. TCRdb provides this immuneACCESS table in a form limited to in-frame rearrangements. Some clones are lacking; in checked studies, under half of them reflect an unresolved V gene, and why the rest are absent is not known. That table furnishes V, J and clone size, whereas the DNA furnished D and trimming. The sample table contains 120,000 or so clones; only one count was recorded for roughly 90% of them. The ten largest clones capture more than 9.5% of the sample.

Interpreted using the paper, the time point label stands for: baseline before first vaccination. The sample's treatment or condition label, decoded: meningococcal conjugate vaccine given as trial control. The vaccinee samples were drawn from two UK trials, COV001 and COV002, one of which was a single-blind randomized controlled phase 2/3 trial testing AZD1222 (ChAdOx1 nCoV-19) in healthy adults. For TCRbeta chain sequencing, PBMC samples from trial participants were taken at day 0 and at day 28 after the second dose. Comments on this clone: The target of this receptor is not known. No much larger clone exists at a distance of one base, and base qualities are not known.

Sequenced material: peripheral blood, taken on day 0 of MenACWY control vaccination. This sequence was found in an adult in good health. This chain is built from TRBV3-1 (or the pseudogene TRBV3-2) and TRBJ1-1; the D segment cannot be called with confidence. The DNA reads as follows: TGTGCCAGCAGCCAAGCTATGTCACACGCTGAAGCTTTCTTT. It is translated as CASSQAMSHAEAFF.